This T cell receptor (beta chain) appears in the sequencing data of a study of T cells expressing NK-cell markers. Study-level information: All TCR beta repertoires analysed originated from sorted CD3+CD56+NKG2C+, CD3+CD56+NKG2C- and CD3+CD56-NKG2C+ T cells. Notes on the study in general: Evidence did not settle whether expanded NKG2C+ T cell clones targeted HCMV.

This CDR3 has 14 amino acids. Germline V CDR1 and CDR2: GTSNPN, SVGIG (reference sequence). TCR beta cDNA was made by 5'RACE template switching with UMIs. TCRdb processed the 5' RACE reads again and assigns one entry to each CDR3 protein, with no DNA. The sample's table shows about 260,000 distinct CDR3 sequences. In the case of this clonotype: Its cognate antigen is unknown.

This receptor was identified in a woman aged 18 to 75 in good health. The specimen was blood T cells: a sorted CD56 or NKG2C T cell subset, CD4+ or CD8+ T cells, or bulk PBMC T cells (not recorded which). The chain combines TRBV30 with TRBJ1-2; there is no DNA to check the TCRdb D call of TRBD1. This CDR3 is CAWSRAEGNYGYTF.